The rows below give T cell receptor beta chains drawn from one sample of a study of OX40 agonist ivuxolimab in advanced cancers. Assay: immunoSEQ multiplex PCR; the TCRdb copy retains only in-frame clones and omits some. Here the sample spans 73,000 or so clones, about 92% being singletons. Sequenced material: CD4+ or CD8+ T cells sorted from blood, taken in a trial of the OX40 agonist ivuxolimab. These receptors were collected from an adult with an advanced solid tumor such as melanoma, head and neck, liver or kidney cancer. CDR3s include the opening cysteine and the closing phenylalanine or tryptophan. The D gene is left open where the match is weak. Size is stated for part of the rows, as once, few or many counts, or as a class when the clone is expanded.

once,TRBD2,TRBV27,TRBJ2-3,CASSGGLAGGSSTDTQYF,TGTGCCAGCAGTGGGGGACTAGCGGGGGGATCTAGCACAGATACGCAGTATTTT
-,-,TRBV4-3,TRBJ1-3,CPFSSSGNTIYF,TGCCCATTCTCCAGCTCTGGAAACACCATATATTTT
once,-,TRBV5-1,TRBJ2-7,CASSLDMDKSSYEQYF,TGCGCCAGCAGCTTGGATATGGACAAGTCATCTTACGAGCAGTACTTC
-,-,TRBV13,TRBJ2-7,CASSPGSYEQYF,TGTGCCAGCAGCCCAGGTTCCTACGAGCAGTACTTC
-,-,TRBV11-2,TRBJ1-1,CASSPPVVNTEAFF,TGTGCCAGCAGCCCTCCAGTGGTGAACACTGAAGCTTTCTTT
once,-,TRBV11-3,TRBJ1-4,CASSLDPRPSLNEKLFF,TGTGCCAGCAGCTTAGATCCTAGACCGTCCCTTAATGAAAAACTGTTTTTT
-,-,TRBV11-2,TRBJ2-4,CASSLVPIQAAKNIQYF,TGTGCCAGCAGCTTAGTCCCAATTCAGGCTGCCAAAAACATTCAGTACTTC
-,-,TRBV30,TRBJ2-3,CASLGIGGRVDTQYF,TGTGCCTCACTGGGGATTGGGGGGCGCGTAGATACGCAGTATTTT
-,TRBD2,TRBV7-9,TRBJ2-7,CASSPGAGGEIREQYF,TGTGCCAGCAGCCCTGGGGCGGGGGGGGAGATTCGCGAGCAGTACTTC
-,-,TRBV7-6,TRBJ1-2,CASSADPDSYGYTF,TGTGCCAGCAGCGCCGACCCGGATAGCTATGGCTACACCTTC
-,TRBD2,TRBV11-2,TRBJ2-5,CASSLDPGLAGVKTQYF,TGTGCCAGCAGCTTAGACCCTGGACTAGCGGGGGTAAAGACCCAGTACTTC
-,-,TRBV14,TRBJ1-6,CASSQETGRMSSYNSPLHF,TGTGCCAGCAGCCAAGAGACAGGCCGGATGAGCTCCTATAATTCACCCCTCCACTTT
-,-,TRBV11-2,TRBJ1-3,CASSSDQGPGNTIYF,TGTGCCAGCAGCTCCGACCAGGGGCCGGGAAACACCATATATTTT
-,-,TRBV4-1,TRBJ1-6,CASSLGGSGPGSPLHF,TGCGCCAGCAGCCTAGGGGGGTCGGGACCCGGGTCACCCCTCCACTTT
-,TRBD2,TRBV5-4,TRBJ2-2,CASSFRPGGGELFF,TGTGCCAGCAGCTTCCGGCCGGGAGGCGGGGAGCTGTTTTTT
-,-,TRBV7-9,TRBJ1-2,CASSPAVGGANQGYTF,TGTGCCAGCAGCCCCGCAGTAGGGGGGGCCAATCAGGGCTACACCTTC
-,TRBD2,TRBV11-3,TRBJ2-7,CASSLEWRSGGRNYEQYF,TGTGCCAGCAGCTTAGAATGGCGGAGCGGGGGGCGAAACTACGAGCAGTACTTC
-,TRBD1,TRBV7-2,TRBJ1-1,CASSPDRVKDTEAFF,TGTGCCAGCAGCCCGGACAGGGTCAAGGACACTGAAGCTTTCTTT
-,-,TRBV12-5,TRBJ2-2,CASGSTSNTGELFF,TGTGCTAGTGGTTCCACCAGTAACACCGGGGAGCTGTTTTTT
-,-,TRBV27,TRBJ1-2,CASGGLGWGPNYGYTF,TGTGCCAGCGGTGGACTCGGGTGGGGTCCCAACTATGGCTACACCTTC
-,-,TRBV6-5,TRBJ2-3,CASTSGRDLTDTQYF,TGTGCCAGCACCTCGGGGCGGGACCTCACAGATACGCAGTATTTT
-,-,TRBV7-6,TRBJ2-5,CASSWAGQETQYF,TGTGCCAGCAGCTGGGCAGGGCAAGAGACCCAGTACTTC
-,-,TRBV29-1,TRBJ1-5,CSVGDGDSNQPQHF,TGCAGCGTTGGGGACGGGGATAGCAATCAGCCCCAGCATTTT
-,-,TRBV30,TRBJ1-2,CAWSRPGEDYGYTF,TGTGCCTGGAGTAGGCCAGGGGAGGACTATGGCTACACCTTC
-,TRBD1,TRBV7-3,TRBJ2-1,CASSSIGTGNEQFF,TGTGCCAGCAGCTCGATAGGGACAGGGAATGAGCAGTTCTTC
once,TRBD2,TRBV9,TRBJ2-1,CASSVGTSGILLQFF,TGTGCCAGCAGCGTAGGGACTAGCGGCATACTTTTGCAGTTCTTC
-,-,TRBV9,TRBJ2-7,CASSVVQGSYEQYF,TGTGCCAGCAGCGTAGTGCAGGGGTCCTACGAGCAGTACTTC
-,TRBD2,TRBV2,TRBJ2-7,CASSSASGYYEQYF,TGTGCCAGCAGTTCGGCTAGCGGGTACTACGAGCAGTACTTC
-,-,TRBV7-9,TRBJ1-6,CASSLGRTGNYNSPLHF,TGTGCCAGCAGCTTGGGGCGAACAGGGAATTATAATTCACCCCTCCACTTT
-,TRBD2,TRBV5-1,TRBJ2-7,CASSVLAGPSYEQYF,TGCGCCAGCAGCGTCCTAGCGGGCCCGTCCTACGAGCAGTACTTC
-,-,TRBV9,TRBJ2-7,CASSASVTAYEQYF,TGTGCCAGCAGCGCCAGTGTGACCGCCTACGAGCAGTACTTC